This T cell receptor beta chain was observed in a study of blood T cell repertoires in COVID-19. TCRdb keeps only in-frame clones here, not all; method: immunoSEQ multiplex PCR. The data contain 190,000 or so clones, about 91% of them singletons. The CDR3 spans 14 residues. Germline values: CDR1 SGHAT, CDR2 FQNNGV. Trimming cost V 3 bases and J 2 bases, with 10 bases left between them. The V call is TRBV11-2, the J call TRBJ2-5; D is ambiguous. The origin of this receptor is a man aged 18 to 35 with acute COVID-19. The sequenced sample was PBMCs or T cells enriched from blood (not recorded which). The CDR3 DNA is TGTGCCAGCAGCTTCCAACGCGCTCAAGAGACCCAGTACTTC. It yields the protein CASSFQRAQETQYF. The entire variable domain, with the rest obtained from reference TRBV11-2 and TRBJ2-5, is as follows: EAGVAQSPRYKIIEKRQSVAFWCNPISGHATLYWYQQILGQGPKLLIQFQNNGVVDDSQLPKDRFSAERLKGVDSTLKIQPAKLEDSAVYLCASSFQRAQETQYFGPGTRLLVL.